Listed below are T cell receptor beta chains from one sample, sequenced in a study of lymphopenia after photon versus proton radiotherapy. The protocol was immunoSEQ multiplex PCR, while the TCRdb copy is restricted to in-frame clones and leaves out a portion. The sample has some 30,000 clones, over 75% seen once. Source: peripheral blood, taken from a patient treated with proton-based radiotherapy. The receptor source for this set is a woman between 65 and 79 years old with pancreatic cancer. CDR3s include the opening cysteine and the closing phenylalanine or tryptophan.

len | j_gene | v_gene | CDR3aa
17 | TRBJ1-6 | TRBV7-9 | CASSLATGTAYNSPLHF
14 | TRBJ2-7 | TRBV14 | CASSPTLAGSEQYF
15 | TRBJ2-1 | TRBV6-5 | CASSYSGTRSDEQFF
16 | TRBJ2-5 | TRBV30 | CAWSGVGGTYQETQYF
14 | TRBJ1-2 | TRBV30 | CAWSGDRANYGYTF
16 | TRBJ2-3 | TRBV9 | CASSVLGRPSTDTQYF
14 | TRBJ2-5 | TRBV5-1 | CASSLAQAQETQYF
15 | TRBJ2-5 | TRBV19 | CASRRLAGGGETQYF
15 | TRBJ2-3 | TRBV5-1 | CASSDRDRGTDTQYF
20 | TRBJ2-2 | TRBV5-1 | CASSLPTEPLAGANTGELFF
14 | TRBJ1-5 | TRBV6-6 | CASSYSNSNQPQHF
16 | TRBJ1-1 | TRBV7-2 | CASSRTGSVMNTEAFF
14 | TRBJ1-5 | TRBV6-1 | CASSAWGGREPQHF
14 | TRBJ2-2 | TRBV27 | CASSSGTNTGELFF
16 | TRBJ2-7 | TRBV6-1 | CASSEMVGSGSYEQYF
13 | TRBJ1-1 | TRBV6-1 | CASSEYGQAEAFF
14 | TRBJ1-1 | TRBV6-5 | CATGRQSVETEAFF
13 | TRBJ2-7 | TRBV5-1 | CASTGTFSYEQYF
12 | TRBJ1-1 | TRBV12-5 | CASGSLGTEAFF
15 | TRBJ1-2 | TRBV28 | CASSSWTGPNYGYTF
14 | TRBJ1-6 | TRBV18 | CASSPLGLNSPLHF
15 | TRBJ2-1 | TRBV10-3 | CAISEPGTGHGEQFF
15 | TRBJ2-1 | TRBV6-6 | CASSLTGSSYNEQFF